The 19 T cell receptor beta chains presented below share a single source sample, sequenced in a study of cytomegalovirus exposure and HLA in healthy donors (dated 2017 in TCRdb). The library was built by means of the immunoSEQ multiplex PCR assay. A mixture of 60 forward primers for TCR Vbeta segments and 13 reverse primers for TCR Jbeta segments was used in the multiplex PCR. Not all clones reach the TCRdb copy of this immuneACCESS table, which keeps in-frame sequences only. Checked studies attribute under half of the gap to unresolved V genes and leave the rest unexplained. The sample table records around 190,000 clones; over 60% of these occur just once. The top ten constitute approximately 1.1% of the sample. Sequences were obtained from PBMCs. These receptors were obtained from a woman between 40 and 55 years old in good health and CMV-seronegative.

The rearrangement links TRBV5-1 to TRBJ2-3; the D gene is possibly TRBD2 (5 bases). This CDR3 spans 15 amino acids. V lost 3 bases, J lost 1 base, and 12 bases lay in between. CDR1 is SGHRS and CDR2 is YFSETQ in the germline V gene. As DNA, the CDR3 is TGCGCCAGCAGCTGGGGTAGTAGCGGCACAGATACGCAGTATTTT. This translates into CASSWGSSGTDTQYF.

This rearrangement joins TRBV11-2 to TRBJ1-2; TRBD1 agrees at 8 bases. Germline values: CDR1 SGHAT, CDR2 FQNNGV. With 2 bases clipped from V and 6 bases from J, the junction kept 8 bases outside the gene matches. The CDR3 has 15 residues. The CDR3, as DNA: TGTGCCAGCAGCTTATTTCCCCTGACAGGGGATGGCTACACCTTC. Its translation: CASSLFPLTGDGYTF.

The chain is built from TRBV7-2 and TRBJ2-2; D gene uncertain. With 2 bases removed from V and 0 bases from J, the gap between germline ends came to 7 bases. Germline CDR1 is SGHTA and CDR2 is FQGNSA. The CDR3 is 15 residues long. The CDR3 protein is CASSLLRANTGELFF. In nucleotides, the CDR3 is TGTGCCAGCAGCTTACTGCGCGCGAACACCGGGGAGCTGTTTTTT.

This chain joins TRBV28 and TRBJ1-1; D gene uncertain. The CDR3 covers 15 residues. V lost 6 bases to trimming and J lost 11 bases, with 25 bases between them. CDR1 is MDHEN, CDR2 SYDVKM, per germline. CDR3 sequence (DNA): TGTGCCAGCAGCCCGGGGAGCACAAGTCAAATCCGCGCTTTCTTT. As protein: CASSPGSTSQIRAFF. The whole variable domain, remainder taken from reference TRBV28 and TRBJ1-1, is DVKVTQSSRYLVKRTGEKVFLECVQDMDHENMFWYRQDPGLGLRLIYFSYDVKMKEKGDIPEGYSVSREKKERFSLILESASTNQTSMYLCASSPGSTSQIRAFFGQGTRLTVV.

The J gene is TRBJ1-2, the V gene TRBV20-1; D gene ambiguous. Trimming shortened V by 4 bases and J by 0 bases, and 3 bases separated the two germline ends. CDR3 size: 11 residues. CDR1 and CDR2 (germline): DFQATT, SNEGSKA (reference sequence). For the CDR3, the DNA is TGCAGTGCTAACTCTAACTATGGCTACACCTTC. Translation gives CSANSNYGYTF.

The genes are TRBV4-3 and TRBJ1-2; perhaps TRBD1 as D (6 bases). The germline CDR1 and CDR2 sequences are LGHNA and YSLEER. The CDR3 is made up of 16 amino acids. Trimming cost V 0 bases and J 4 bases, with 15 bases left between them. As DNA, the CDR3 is TGCGCCAGCAGCCAAGATTCGGCCAGGGGTTTCTATGGCTACACCTTC. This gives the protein CASSQDSARGFYGYTF.

The CDR3 coding sequence is TGTGCCAGCAGTTTAATTCTAGGGACAAGTGGGCCCCCTGGGGCCAACGTCCTGACTTTC. Its translation is CASSLILGTSGPPGANVLTF. The gene calls are TRBV28 and TRBJ2-6, with D maybe TRBD1 (6 bases). The CDR3 spans 20 residues. The V gene's germline CDR1 is MDHEN and CDR2 SYDVKM. Trimming cost V 2 bases and J 2 bases, with 22 bases left between them.

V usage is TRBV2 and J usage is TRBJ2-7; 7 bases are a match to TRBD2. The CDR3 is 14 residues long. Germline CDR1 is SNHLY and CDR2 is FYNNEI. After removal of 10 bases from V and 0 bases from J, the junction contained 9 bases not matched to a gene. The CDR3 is CATQLGGLSYEQYF. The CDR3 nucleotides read TGTGCCACCCAGTTGGGAGGGCTCTCCTACGAGCAGTACTTC. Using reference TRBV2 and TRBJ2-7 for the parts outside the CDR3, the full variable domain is EPEVTQTPSHQVTQMGQEVILRCVPISNHLYFYWYRQILGQKVEFLVSFYNNEISEKSEIFDDQFSVERPDGSNFTLKIRSTKLEDSAMYFCATQLGGLSYEQYFGPGTRLTVT.

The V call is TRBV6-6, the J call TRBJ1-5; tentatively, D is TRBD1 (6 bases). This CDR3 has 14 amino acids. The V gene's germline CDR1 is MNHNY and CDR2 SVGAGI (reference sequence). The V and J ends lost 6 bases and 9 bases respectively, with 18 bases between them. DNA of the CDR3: TGTGCCAGCAGCCTAGGACAGCTGCTGCCGCCCCAGCATTTT. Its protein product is CASSLGQLLPPQHF.

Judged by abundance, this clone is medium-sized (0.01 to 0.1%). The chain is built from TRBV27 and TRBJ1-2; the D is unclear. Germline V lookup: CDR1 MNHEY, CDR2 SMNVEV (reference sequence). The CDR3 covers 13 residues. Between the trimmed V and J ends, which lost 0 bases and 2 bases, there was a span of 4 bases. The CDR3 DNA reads TGTGCCAGCAGTTTATCGAGCAACTATGGCTACACCTTC. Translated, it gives CASSLSSNYGYTF.

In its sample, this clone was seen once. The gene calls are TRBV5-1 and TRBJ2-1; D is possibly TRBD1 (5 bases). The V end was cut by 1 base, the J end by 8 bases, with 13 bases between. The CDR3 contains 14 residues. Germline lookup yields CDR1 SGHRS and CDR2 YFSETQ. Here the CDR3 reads CASSLFGASDEQFF. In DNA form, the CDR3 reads TGCGCCAGCAGCTTGTTTGGGGCGAGCGATGAGCAGTTCTTC.

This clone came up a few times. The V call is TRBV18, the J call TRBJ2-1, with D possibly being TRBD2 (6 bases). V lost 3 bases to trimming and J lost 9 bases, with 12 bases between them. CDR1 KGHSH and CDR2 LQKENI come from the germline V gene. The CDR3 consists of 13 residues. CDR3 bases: TGTGCCAGCTCACCCACGGGGGTAGCTGAGCAGTTCTTC. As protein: CASSPTGVAEQFF.

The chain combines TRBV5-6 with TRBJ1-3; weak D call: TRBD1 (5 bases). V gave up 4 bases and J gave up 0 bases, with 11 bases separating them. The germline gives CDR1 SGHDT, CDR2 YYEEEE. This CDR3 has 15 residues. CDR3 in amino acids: CASSHRSLSGNTIYF. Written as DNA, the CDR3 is TGTGCCAGCAGCCACAGGAGCCTCTCTGGAAACACCATATATTTT.

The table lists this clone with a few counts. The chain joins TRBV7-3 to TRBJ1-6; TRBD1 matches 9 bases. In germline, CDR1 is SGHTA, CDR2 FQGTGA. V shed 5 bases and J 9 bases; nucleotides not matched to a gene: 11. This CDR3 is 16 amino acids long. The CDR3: CASSLDGTGLVSPLHF. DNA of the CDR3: TGTGCCAGCAGCCTTGACGGGACAGGGCTGGTTTCACCCCTCCACTTT.

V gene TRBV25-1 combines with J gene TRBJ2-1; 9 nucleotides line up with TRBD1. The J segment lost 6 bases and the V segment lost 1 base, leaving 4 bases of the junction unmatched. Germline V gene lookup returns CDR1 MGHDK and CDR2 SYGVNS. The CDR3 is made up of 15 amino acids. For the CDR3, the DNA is TGTGCCAGCAGTGAATCGAGACAGGGGGTCAATGAGCAGTTCTTC. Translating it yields CASSESRQGVNEQFF.

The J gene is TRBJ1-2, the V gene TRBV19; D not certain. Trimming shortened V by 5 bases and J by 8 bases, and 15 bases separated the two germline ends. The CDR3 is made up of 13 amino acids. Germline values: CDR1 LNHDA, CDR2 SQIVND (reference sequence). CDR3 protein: CASSSGVRSGYTF. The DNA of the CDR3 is TGTGCCAGTAGTTCGGGAGTGAGGAGCGGCTACACCTTC.

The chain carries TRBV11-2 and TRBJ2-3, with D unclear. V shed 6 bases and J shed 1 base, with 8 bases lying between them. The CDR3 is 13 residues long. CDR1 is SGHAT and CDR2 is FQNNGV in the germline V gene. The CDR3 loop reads CASRKGGTDTQYF. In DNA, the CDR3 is TGTGCCAGCAGGAAAGGAGGCACAGATACGCAGTATTTT.

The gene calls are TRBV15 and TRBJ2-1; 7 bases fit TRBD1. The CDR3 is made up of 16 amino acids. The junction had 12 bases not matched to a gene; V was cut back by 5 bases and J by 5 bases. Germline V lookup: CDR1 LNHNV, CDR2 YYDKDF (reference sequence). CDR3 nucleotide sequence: TGTGCCACCAGCCCAACCCCTTCCGGGACAGACAATGAGCAGTTCTTC. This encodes CATSPTPSGTDNEQFF.

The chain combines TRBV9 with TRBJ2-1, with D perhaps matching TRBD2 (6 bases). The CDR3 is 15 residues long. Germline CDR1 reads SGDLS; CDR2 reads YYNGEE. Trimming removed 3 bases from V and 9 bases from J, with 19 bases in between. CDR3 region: CASSENSGVGGEQFF. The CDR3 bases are TGTGCCAGCAGCGAAAATAGTGGGGTGGGAGGTGAGCAGTTCTTC.